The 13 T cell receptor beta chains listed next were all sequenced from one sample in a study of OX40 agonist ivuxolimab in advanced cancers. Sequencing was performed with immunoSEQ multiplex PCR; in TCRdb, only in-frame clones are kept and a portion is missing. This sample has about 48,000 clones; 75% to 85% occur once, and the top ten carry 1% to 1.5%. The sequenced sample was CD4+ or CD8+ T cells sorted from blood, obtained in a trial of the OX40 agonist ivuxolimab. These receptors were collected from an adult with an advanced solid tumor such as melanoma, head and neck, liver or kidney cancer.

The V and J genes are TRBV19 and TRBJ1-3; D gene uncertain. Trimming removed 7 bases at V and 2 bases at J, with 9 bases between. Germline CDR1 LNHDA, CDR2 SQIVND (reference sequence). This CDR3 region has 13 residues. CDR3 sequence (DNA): TGTGCCAGTACGCGTGTTGCTGGAAACACCATATATTTT. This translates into CASTRVAGNTIYF.

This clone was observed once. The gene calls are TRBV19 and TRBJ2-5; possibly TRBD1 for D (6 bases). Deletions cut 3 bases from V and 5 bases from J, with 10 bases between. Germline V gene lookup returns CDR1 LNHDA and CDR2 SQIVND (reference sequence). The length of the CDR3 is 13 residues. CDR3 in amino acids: CASSISRGETQYF. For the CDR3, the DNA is TGTGCCAGTAGTATCTCCAGGGGCGAGACCCAGTACTTC.

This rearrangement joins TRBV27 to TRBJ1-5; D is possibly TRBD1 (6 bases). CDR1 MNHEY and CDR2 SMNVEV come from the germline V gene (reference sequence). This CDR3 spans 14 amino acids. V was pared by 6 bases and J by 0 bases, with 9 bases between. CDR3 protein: CASSGGYSNQPQHF. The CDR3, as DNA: TGTGCCAGCAGCGGGGGCTATAGCAATCAGCCCCAGCATTTT.

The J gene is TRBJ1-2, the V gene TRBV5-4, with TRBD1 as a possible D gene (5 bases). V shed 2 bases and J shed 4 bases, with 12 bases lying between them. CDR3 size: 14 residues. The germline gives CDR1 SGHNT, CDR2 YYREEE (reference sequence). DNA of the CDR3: TGTGCCAGCAGCTTTAGGGGCGGACCCTATGGCTACACCTTC. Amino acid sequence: CASSFRGGPYGYTF.

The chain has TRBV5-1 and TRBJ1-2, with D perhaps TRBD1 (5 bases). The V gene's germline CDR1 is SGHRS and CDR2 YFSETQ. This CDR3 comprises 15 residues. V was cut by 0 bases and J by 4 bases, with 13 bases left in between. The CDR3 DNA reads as TGCGCCAGCAGCTTGGATGGAGGGGAGGCCTATGGCTACACCTTC. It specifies CASSLDGGEAYGYTF.

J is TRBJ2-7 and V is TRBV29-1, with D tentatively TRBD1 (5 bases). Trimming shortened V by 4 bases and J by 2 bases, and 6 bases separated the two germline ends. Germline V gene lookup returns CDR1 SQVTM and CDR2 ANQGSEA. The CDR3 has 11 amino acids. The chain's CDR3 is CSVVDTYEQYF. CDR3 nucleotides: TGCAGCGTTGTGGACACCTACGAGCAGTACTTC.

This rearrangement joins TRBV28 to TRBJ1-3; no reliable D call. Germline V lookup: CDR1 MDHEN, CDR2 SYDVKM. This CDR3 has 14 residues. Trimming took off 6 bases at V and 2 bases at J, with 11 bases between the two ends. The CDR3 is CASRGWLPGNTIYF. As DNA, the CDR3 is TGTGCCAGCAGGGGATGGCTCCCTGGAAACACCATATATTTT.

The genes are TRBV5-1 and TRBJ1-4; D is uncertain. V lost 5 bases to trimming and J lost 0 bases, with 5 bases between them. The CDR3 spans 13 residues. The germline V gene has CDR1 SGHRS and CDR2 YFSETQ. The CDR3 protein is CASRLSTNEKLFF. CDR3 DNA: TGCGCCAGCAGACTTTCAACTAATGAAAAACTGTTTTTT.

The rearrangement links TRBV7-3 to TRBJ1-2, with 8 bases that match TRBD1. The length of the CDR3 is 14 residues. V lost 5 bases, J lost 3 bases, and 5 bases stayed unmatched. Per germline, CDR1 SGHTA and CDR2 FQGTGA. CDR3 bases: TGTGCCAGCAGCATCGGACAGGGTGACTATGGCTACACCTTC. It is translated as CASSIGQGDYGYTF.

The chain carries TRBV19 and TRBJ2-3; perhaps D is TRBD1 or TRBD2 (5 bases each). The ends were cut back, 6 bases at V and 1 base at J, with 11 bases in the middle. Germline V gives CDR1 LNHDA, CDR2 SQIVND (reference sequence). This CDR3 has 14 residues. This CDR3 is CASRNRGGTDTQYF. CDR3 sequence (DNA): TGTGCCAGTAGAAATCGAGGGGGCACAGATACGCAGTATTTT.

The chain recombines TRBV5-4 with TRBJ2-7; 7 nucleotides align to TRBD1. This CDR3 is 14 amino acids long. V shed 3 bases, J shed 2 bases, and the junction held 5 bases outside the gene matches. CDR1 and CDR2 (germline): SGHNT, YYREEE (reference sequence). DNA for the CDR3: TGTGCCAGCAGCTCCCGGACAGGAACCTACGAGCAGTACTTC. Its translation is CASSSRTGTYEQYF.

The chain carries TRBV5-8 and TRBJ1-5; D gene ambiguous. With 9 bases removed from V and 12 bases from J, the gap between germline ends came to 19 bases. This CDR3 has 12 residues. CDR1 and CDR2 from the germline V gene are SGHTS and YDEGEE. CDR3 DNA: TGTGCCACCGCCCCGAGGCAGGCTCGCCAGCATTTT. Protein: CATAPRQARQHF. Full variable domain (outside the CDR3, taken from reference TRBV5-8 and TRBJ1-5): EAGVTQSPTHLIKTRGQQATLRCSPISGHTSVYWYQQALGLGLQFLLWYDEGEERNRGNFPPRFSGRQFPNYSSELNVNALELEDSALYLCATAPRQARQHFGDGTRLSIL.

Here the CDR3 DNA reads TGTGCCAGCAGCCAAATAGGGGTGACAGGGGATGGCTACACCTTC. It encodes CASSQIGVTGDGYTF. This rearrangement joins TRBV4-2 to TRBJ1-2; 8 positions match TRBD1. This CDR3 is 15 amino acids long. Trimming removed 2 bases from V and 6 bases from J; junction bases left unmatched: 8. Looked up from germline, CDR1 is LGHNA and CDR2 is YNFKEQ.